This T cell receptor (beta chain) was observed in a study of blood T cell repertoires in COVID-19 (dated by TCRdb to 2020 to 2022). Background on the whole study: Samples covering the acute and convalescent phases of COVID-19 were provided by collaborators in the United States, Italy and Spain. Sample metadata almost always included a de-identified subject ID, COVID-19 status, age in years and sex. The repertoires were released in a freely available public database meant as a resource for research on the immune response to SARS-CoV-2. The prospective study material was composed of cDNA or gDNA derived from T cells, B-cell-depleted T cells, or PBMCs. Subjects who had been exposed to COVID-19, were actively infected with it, or had recovered from it provided the deeply sampled blood TCRbeta repertoires that made up the dataset. Where HLA class I and class II types were available, the types were taken from metadata supplied by the sample provider, not from assay-based typing. Samples came from the ongoing ImmuneRACE study (first 160 participants) plus 1,254 subjects from 6 global collaborators.

The research as a whole found: The amount of clinical and demographic metadata varied by source and participant and was provided uncurated.

The germline V gene (reference sequence) sets CDR1 to GTSNPN and CDR2 to SVGIG. The CDR3 covers 11 residues, taking in both the cysteine and the phenylalanine. The read is trimmed to its CDR3 DNA, 33 bases read in frame from base 1. The junction shows trimming of 2 bases on V and 7 bases on J, plus 6 bases between the germline ends. The immunoSEQ Assay, a bias-controlled multiplex PCR, was used to amplify TCRbeta CDR3 regions from genomic DNA. The original pipeline was this. The number of nucleated cells in each sample was estimated by amplification of reference gene primers within the assay. Sequence reads were collapsed and filtered to measure the absolute abundance of every unique TCRbeta CDR3 rearrangement. Productive Simpson clonality was computed per sample as the square root of Simpson's diversity index over productive rearrangements. Imported from immuneACCESS, the table was reduced by TCRdb to in-frame sequences with V and J called. These copies leave out some clones; in studies compared against another copy, an unresolved V gene accounts for under half, and the cause of the remainder is not known. That table supplies the V and J calls and clone size; D and trimming were determined from the DNA. The sample contains around 150,000 clones, over 80% of them found a single time. The ten biggest clones cover around 5% of the sample.

Participants in the prospective study were aged 18 to 89 years, lived in 24 United States geographic areas, and enrolled through a virtual design. In the prospective study, cohorts were assigned on the basis of participant-reported clinical history obtained from a screening survey and a study questionnaire. Exposed participants were defined as having been in contact with someone with a PCR-confirmed or clinician-diagnosed COVID-19 case within 2 weeks of study entry. In the prospective study, mobile phlebotomists collected whole blood, serum and a nasopharyngeal or oropharyngeal swab from each participant. Over a roughly 2-month period, participants in the prospective study had the option of providing additional blood draws and questionnaires. Blood samples from the prospective study were shipped frozen or at room temperature prior to DNA extraction. A note on this clone: Its antigen remains undetermined. Base qualities are not at hand, and no much larger clone is one base apart.

Sequenced input: PBMCs or T cells enriched from blood (not recorded which). This sequence originates from a man aged 65 to 79 who had been exposed to COVID-19. The V and J segments used are TRBV30 and TRBJ2-1; TRBD2 is possibly the D segment (5 matching bases). The DNA sequence follows: TGTGCCTGGAGTAGGAGGAATGAGCAGTTCTTC. This yields the protein CAWSRRNEQFF.